The rows below give T cell receptor beta chains drawn from one sample of a study of blood T cell repertoires in COVID-19. The data were produced by immunoSEQ multiplex PCR, yet TCRdb's version contains in-frame clones alone and is incomplete. The data contain roughly 390,000 clones, 85% of them singletons. The sequenced sample was peripheral blood. The receptor set was obtained from a young woman with acute or convalescent COVID-19. Both conserved end residues are part of each CDR3. The D gene is left open where the match is weak. Clone size is given for some rows only: seen once, a few or many times, or a class if the clone is expanded.

d_call clone_size j_call v_call cdr3_aa cdr3_nt
- - TRBJ1-1 TRBV6-5 CASSRGEVTEAFF TGTGCCAGCAGCCGGGGGGAAGTAACTGAAGCTTTCTTT
TRBD1 - TRBJ1-4 TRBV11-2 CASSLGFRGDRDEKLFF TGTGCCAGCAGCTTGGGCTTCCGGGGAGACAGGGATGAAAAACTGTTTTTT
TRBD2 - TRBJ2-7 TRBV13 CASSLGSGNEAYEQYF TGTGCCAGCAGCTTAGGTAGCGGGAATGAGGCCTACGAGCAGTACTTC
TRBD2 - TRBJ2-1 TRBV6-4 CASSIAGVGEQFF TGTGCCAGCAGTATAGCGGGAGTAGGTGAGCAGTTCTTC
- - TRBJ1-4 TRBV11-2 CASSLVPLDSSNEKLFF TGTGCCAGCAGCTTAGTCCCCCTGGACAGCTCAAATGAAAAACTGTTTTTT
TRBD1 few TRBJ1-5 TRBV6-5 CASRKEDRGQPQHF TGTGCCAGCAGAAAGGAGGACAGGGGTCAGCCCCAGCATTTT
TRBD1 - TRBJ1-2 TRBV9 CASSEGTGWGYTF TGTGCCAGCAGCGAGGGGACAGGATGGGGCTACACCTTC
TRBD2 - TRBJ2-3 TRBV7-9 CASTLAGDGDTQYF TGTGCCAGCACCCTAGCGGGGGACGGAGATACGCAGTATTTT
- - TRBJ2-2 TRBV10-1 CASSDPGLRTGELFF TGCGCCAGCAGTGACCCGGGACTCCGCACCGGGGAGCTGTTTTTT
- - TRBJ1-1 TRBV6-5 CASIIDANTEAFF TGTGCCAGCATTATAGATGCGAACACTGAAGCTTTCTTT
- - TRBJ2-1 TRBV6-4 CATSTMDSEYNEQFF TGTGCCACCTCGACGATGGACAGTGAATACAATGAGCAGTTCTTC
- - TRBJ2-4 TRBV28 CASTPLGHRDGDDIQYF TGTGCCAGCACTCCTTTAGGGCATCGGGATGGGGATGACATTCAGTACTTC
TRBD1 - TRBJ2-4 TRBV19 CASSTFDRGSKNIQYF TGTGCCAGTAGTACCTTTGACAGGGGGTCAAAAAACATTCAGTACTTC
- few TRBJ2-5 TRBV5-4 CASSPDSQETQYF TGTGCCAGCAGCCCGGACAGCCAAGAGACCCAGTACTTC
- few TRBJ2-1 TRBV7-7 CASRPAVGAESTRSSYNEQFF TGTGCCAGCAGGCCCGCGGTCGGAGCGGAGTCTACGCGGAGCTCCTACAATGAGCAGTTCTTC
- - TRBJ2-3 TRBV9 CASSTGSSTDTQYF TGTGCCAGCAGCACAGGGTCTAGCACAGATACGCAGTATTTT
- - TRBJ1-2 TRBV30 CAWSPFRQRVYGGYTF TGTGCCTGGAGCCCTTTTCGTCAGAGGGTGTATGGGGGCTACACCTTC
- - TRBJ2-2 TRBV5-1 CASSFTQMITGELFF TGCGCCAGCAGCTTCACACAGATGATCACCGGGGAGCTGTTTTTT
- - TRBJ1-1 TRBV7-3 CASSSQKGGTEAFF TGTGCCAGCAGCTCGCAAAAGGGGGGGACTGAAGCTTTCTTT
- many TRBJ2-1 TRBV10-2 CASSIEGGRFYNEQFF TGCGCCAGCAGTATCGAGGGGGGGAGGTTCTACAATGAGCAGTTCTTC
- - TRBJ2-7 TRBV7-2 CASSSSGTYEQYF TGTGCCAGCAGCTCAAGCGGAACCTACGAGCAGTACTTC
TRBD1 - TRBJ1-4 TRBV12-3/TRBV12-4 CASSFGGGDRLFF TGTGCCAGCAGTTTTGGTGGCGGGGACAGGCTGTTTTTT
TRBD1 - TRBJ1-1 TRBV7-8 CASSANRGQGEAFF TGTGCCAGCAGCGCGAACAGGGGGCAGGGTGAAGCTTTCTTT
- - TRBJ2-7 TRBV16 CASSQQGPRRNYEQYF TGTGCCAGCAGCCAACAAGGGCCCCGGAGGAATTACGAGCAGTACTTC
- - TRBJ1-4 TRBV9 CASGRTEANEKLFF TGTGCCAGCGGAAGAACGGAGGCTAATGAAAAACTGTTTTTT
- - TRBJ1-3 TRBV30 CAWSASTGSSGNTIYF TGTGCCTGGAGTGCTAGCACAGGGAGCTCTGGAAACACCATATATTTT
- few TRBJ2-3 TRBV6-2/TRBV6-3 CASSPNTDTQYF TGTGCCAGCAGTCCAAATACAGATACGCAGTATTTT
TRBD1 - TRBJ1-2 TRBV3-1/TRBV3-2 CASSRPGGQGGDGYTF TGTGCCAGCAGCCGTCCAGGTGGACAGGGGGGTGATGGCTACACCTTC
- - TRBJ1-1 TRBV2 CASRGEVGTEAFF TGTGCCAGCAGAGGGGAGGTGGGCACTGAAGCTTTCTTT
TRBD1 - TRBJ2-3 TRBV24-1 CATADRGSTDTQYF TGTGCCACCGCGGACAGGGGAAGCACAGATACGCAGTATTTT
- - TRBJ2-1 TRBV6-4 CASSDPGSSYNEQFF TGTGCCAGCAGTGACCCGGGAAGCTCCTACAATGAGCAGTTCTTC
- - TRBJ2-3 TRBV5-1 CASSFSGAHTDTQYF TGCGCCAGCAGCTTTTCTGGGGCCCATACGGATACGCAGTATTTT
TRBD1 - TRBJ2-5 TRBV10-3 CAISGGQGSMWETQYF TGTGCCATCAGTGGGGGACAGGGGTCCATGTGGGAGACCCAGTACTTC
TRBD2 once TRBJ2-2 TRBV4-2 CASSHGLADNTGELFF TGTGCCAGCAGCCACGGACTAGCGGACAACACCGGGGAGCTGTTTTTT
TRBD1 once TRBJ1-6 TRBV7-9 CASSRSGGQGGAPLHF TGTGCCAGCAGCCGTAGCGGCGGACAGGGGGGCGCACCCCTCCACTTT
TRBD1 - TRBJ1-2 TRBV12-3/TRBV12-4 CASSSGTASYTF TGTGCCAGCAGTTCCGGGACAGCCAGTTACACCTTC
- - TRBJ2-3 TRBV2 CASSYAWGDRTDTQYF TGTGCCAGCAGCTACGCTTGGGGGGACCGCACAGATACGCAGTATTTT
TRBD2 - TRBJ2-3 TRBV19 CATLTSGKTDTQYF TGTGCCACCCTGACTAGCGGGAAAACAGATACGCAGTATTTT
- many TRBJ2-3 TRBV5-6 CASSSGGWGDTQYF TGTGCCAGCAGCTCGGGGGGCTGGGGAGATACGCAGTATTTT
- - TRBJ2-7 TRBV28 CASRRDGAGVYEQYF TGTGCCAGCAGACGGGACGGCGCAGGGGTCTACGAGCAGTACTTC
TRBD1 - TRBJ2-2 TRBV6-5 CASSLRGSATGELFF TGTGCCAGCAGCCTCAGGGGGTCGGCAACCGGGGAGCTGTTTTTT
TRBD1 - TRBJ1-1 TRBV10-1 CASSDERDSAEAFF TGCGCCAGCAGTGATGAGAGGGACAGCGCTGAAGCTTTCTTT
TRBD1 - TRBJ1-3 TRBV5-1 CASSFTGNRGGNTIYF TGCGCCAGCAGCTTTACCGGGAACAGGGGTGGAAACACCATATATTTT
- - TRBJ1-6 TRBV29-1 CSVAGGGSPLHF TGCAGCGTTGCGGGGGGGGGTTCACCCCTCCACTTT
TRBD1 - TRBJ1-6 TRBV28 CASRNRTGLRTPLHF TGTGCCAGCAGGAACCGGACAGGGCTGAGAACACCCCTCCACTTT
- - TRBJ1-5 TRBV28 CASSFQRDNNQPQHF TGTGCCAGCAGTTTCCAGAGGGACAACAATCAGCCCCAGCATTTT
TRBD1 few TRBJ2-2 TRBV10-3 CAIREKGQGLNTGELFF TGTGCCATCAGGGAAAAAGGACAGGGTTTAAACACCGGGGAGCTGTTTTTT